This T cell receptor (beta chain) was sequenced for a study of T cells in Graves' hyperthyroidism and ophthalmopathy. TCR beta CDR3 region amplification was performed from RNA transcripts. TCR CDR3 regions were first amplified by RT-PCR with HTBI primers. TCRdb passed the multiplex PCR reads through MiXCR, listing each CDR3 protein once. Among roughly 500,000 distinct CDR3 sequences, around 13% were seen once, and the ten largest hold 5.8%. Among the patients, aged 18 to 65, hyperthyroidism was newly diagnosed and had lasted under 2 months. On the basis of clinical symptoms, serum thyroxine and TRAb, thyroid ultrasound and orbital computed tomography, diagnoses were made. From 10 ml of fresh peripheral blood, PBMCs were isolated. Trimming cost V 6 bases and J 2 bases, with 14 bases left between them. Germline CDR1 and CDR2: LGHNT and FRNRAP. This CDR3 spans 14 amino acids. This clonotype was seen a few times.

The sequence was collected from a woman aged 25 to 39 with Graves' hyperthyroidism that later progressed to Graves' ophthalmopathy. The sequencing sample was made of blood. The chain recombines TRBV12-5 with TRBJ2-7; the D is unclear. Here the CDR3 reads CASGSPTPPYEQYF. DNA for the CDR3: TGTGCTAGTGGCTCCCCGACGCCCCCCTACGAGCAGTACTTC.